This T cell receptor (beta chain) was captured by sequencing in a study of blood T cell repertoires in COVID-19. V lost 5 bases and J lost 5; bases outside the gene matches: 6. The CDR3 is made up of 15 amino acids. The germline CDR1 and CDR2 sequences are MNHNY and SVGAGI (reference sequence). This table comes from immunoSEQ multiplex PCR, and its TCRdb copy is limited to in-frame clones, with some not included. The sample comprises some 160,000 clones, approximately 80% of which are singletons, and 10% to 15% rests with the top ten. The sequencing input was peripheral blood. The TCR originated in a man aged 65 to 85 who had recovered from COVID-19. The rearrangement uses TRBV6-6 and TRBJ1-6; 7 bases are a match to TRBD1. The CDR3 nucleotides are TGTGCCAGCAGTAATCGGGACAGTAATAATTCACCCCTCCACTTT. This encodes CASSNRDSNNSPLHF.